The subject of this entry is one TCR beta chain. The antigen it binds to is not known. Base qualities are not at hand, and no much larger clone is one base apart. CDR1 is given as MNHNY and CDR2 as SVGAGI, both from the germline V gene (reference sequence). The CDR3 measures 14 amino acids from cysteine to phenylalanine. Only CDR3 DNA is held: 42 bases, read in frame from base 1. V and J are truncated by 5 bases and 4 bases respectively, leaving an intervening sequence of 12 bases. The sample is drawn from a study of beta chain features in type 1 diabetes (dated by TCRdb to the late 2010s). With regard to the full study: Patients and healthy donors did not differ in mean age, gender distribution, total cell number or subset yield. A total of 90 million to 130 million sorted cells were examined across all samples, and a strong correlation was observed between cell number per subset and RNA yield. The study compared the TCRB repertoires of sorted circulating CD4+ T cell subsets in recently diagnosed type 1 diabetes patients with those in matched healthy donors. Whereas all 30 or so donors provided naive and central memory subsets, regulatory and stem cell-like memory subsets were isolated from just 8 patients and roughly 8 healthy donors. Overall results and qualifications from the work: Shorter templates might be favored by PCR, yet because patient and control samples were amplified and corrected together, any such skew would affect both groups equally. At VDJ recombination sites, type 1 diabetes patients had fewer insertions and more deleted nucleotides, which implies abnormalities in thymic rearrangement. Sequencing cDNA rather than genomic DNA could over-represent highly expressing activated cells, although activation and CD3 levels did not differ between groups. Because the HLA sub-analyses included only small numbers of individuals, any influence of HLA type on TCRB rearrangement was left unresolved. A moderate but significant shortening of TCRB CDR3 length was observed in type 1 diabetes patients in all four CD4+ subsets. Naive, central memory and regulatory TCRB repertoires appeared more similar among patients than among healthy donors.

A single peripheral blood draw of about 116 mL on average was collected from each donor into heparinised tubes. A BD FACSAria II and a panel including CD45RO, CCR7, CD25, CD127, CD95 and CD27 were used to sort naive, central memory, regulatory and stem cell-like memory CD4+ T cells. Every sorted population had a purity above 98%. PBMCs were isolated immediately by Lymphoprep density gradient centrifugation and stained directly without culture. So that batch effects would be minimized, each experiment stained and sorted samples in pairs, pairing one healthy donor with one patient. All of the isolated RNA was reverse transcribed with the High Capacity cDNA Reverse Transcription Kit, so expressed TCRB transcripts were sequenced. Deep immunoSEQ sequencing was applied to naive, central memory and regulatory T cell samples, giving an average of about 3.4 million total reads per sample. After sorted cells were lysed in RLT buffer, RNA was extracted with DNase-treated RNeasy Micro or Mini kits, with the choice depending on cell number. To prevent cross-contamination, each cell subset was processed individually, whereas patient and healthy donor samples were processed jointly. TCRB sequences were amplified from cDNA with the immunoSEQ multiplex PCR, producing 87-bp fragments spanning the CDR3 region. Sequencing of the amplicons was performed on the Illumina HiSeq platform. The source study handled its data this way. PCR bias was corrected computationally using synthetic template baselines, and reads within Hamming distance 2 were collapsed, with unmergeable singletons discarded. Reads were aligned against IMGT so that V, D and J genes, CDR3 length and insertions or deletions at six rearrangement sites could be assigned. Within each subset, clonotype counts were normalized to sorted cell number, and only after that were true diversity and Gini coefficients computed with the tcR R package. The overlap coefficient, calculated on TCRB nucleotide sequences, was used to measure repertoire sharing. As a proxy for the pre-selection repertoire, out-of-frame TCRB sequences from naive cells were analyzed. Not all clones reach the TCRdb copy of this immuneACCESS table, which keeps in-frame sequences only. Checked studies attribute under half of the gap to unresolved V genes and leave the rest unexplained. V, J and clone size were drawn from that table, and D and trimming were deduced from the DNA. Recorded for this sample are about 330,000 clones; approximately 10% of them occurred a single time. 0.015% to 0.02% of the sample lies in the top ten.

Sequenced: naive CD4+ T cells from blood. This specimen's cell subset or site label, interpreted: true naive CD4+ T cells. The sequence came from a woman aged 25 to 39 in good health. The chain is encoded by TRBV6-6 joined to TRBJ2-1; no D gene can be assigned with confidence. For the CDR3, the sequence is CASSPETFYNEQFF. The DNA sequence follows: TGTGCCAGCAGTCCGGAGACTTTTTACAATGAGCAGTTCTTC.